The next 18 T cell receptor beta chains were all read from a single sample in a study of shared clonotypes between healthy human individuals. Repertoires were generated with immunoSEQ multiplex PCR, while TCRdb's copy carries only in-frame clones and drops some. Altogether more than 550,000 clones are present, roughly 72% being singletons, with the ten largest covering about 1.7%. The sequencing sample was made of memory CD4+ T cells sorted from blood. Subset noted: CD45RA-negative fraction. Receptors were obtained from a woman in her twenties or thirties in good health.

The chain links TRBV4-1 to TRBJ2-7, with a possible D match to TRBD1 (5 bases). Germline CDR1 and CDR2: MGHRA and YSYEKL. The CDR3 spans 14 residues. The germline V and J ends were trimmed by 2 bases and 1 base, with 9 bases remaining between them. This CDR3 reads CASSQQGRSYEQYF. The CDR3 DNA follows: TGCGCCAGCAGCCAACAGGGAAGGTCCTACGAGCAGTACTTC.

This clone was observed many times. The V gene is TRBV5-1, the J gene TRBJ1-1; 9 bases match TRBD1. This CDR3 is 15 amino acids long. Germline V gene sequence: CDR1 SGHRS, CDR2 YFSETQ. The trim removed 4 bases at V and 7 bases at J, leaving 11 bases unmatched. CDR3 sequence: CASSVGDRDSGEAFF. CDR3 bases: TGCGCCAGCAGCGTAGGGGACAGGGATTCAGGTGAAGCTTTCTTT.

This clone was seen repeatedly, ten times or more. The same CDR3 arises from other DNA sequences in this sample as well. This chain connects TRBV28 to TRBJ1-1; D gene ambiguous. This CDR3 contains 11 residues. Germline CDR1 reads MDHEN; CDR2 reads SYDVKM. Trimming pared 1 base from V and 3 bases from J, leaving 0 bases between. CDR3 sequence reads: CASSLYTEAFF. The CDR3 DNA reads TGTGCCAGCAGTTTATACACTGAAGCTTTCTTT.

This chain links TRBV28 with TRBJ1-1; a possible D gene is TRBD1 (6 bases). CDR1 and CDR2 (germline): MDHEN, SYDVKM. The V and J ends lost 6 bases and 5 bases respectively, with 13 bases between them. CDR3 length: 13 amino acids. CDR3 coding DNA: TGTGCCAGCAGGCCCCCGACAGGTACTGAAGCTTTCTTT. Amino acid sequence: CASRPPTGTEAFF.

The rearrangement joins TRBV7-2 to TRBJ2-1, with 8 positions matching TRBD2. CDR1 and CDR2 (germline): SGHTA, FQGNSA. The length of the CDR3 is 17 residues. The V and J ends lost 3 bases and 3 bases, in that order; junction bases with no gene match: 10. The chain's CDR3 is CASSFLAGSGFYNEQFF. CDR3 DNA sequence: TGTGCCAGCAGCTTTTTAGCGGGATCTGGTTTCTACAATGAGCAGTTCTTC. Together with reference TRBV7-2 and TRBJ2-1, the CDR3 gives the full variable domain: GAGVSQSPSNKVTEKGKDVELRCDPISGHTALYWYRQSLGQGLEFLIYFQGNSAPDKSGLPSDRFSAERTGGSVSTLTIQRTQQEDSAVYLCASSFLAGSGFYNEQFFGPGTRLTVL.

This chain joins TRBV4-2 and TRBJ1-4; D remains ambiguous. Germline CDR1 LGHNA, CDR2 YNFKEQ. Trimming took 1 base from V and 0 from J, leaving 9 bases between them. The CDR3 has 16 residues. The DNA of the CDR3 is TGTGCCAGCAGCCAAGCGTCAACTACAACTAATGAAAAACTGTTTTTT. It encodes CASSQASTTTNEKLFF.

The CDR3 spells CASSSNIYEQYF. In DNA form, the CDR3 reads TGTGCCAGCAGCTCTAACATCTACGAGCAGTACTTC. This chain connects TRBV11-2 to TRBJ2-7; D is uncertain. This CDR3 region has 12 residues. Between the trimmed V and J ends, which lost 4 bases and 3 bases, there was a span of 7 bases. Germline CDR1 is SGHAT and CDR2 is FQNNGV. The variable domain in full, completed from reference TRBV11-2 and TRBJ2-7, reads EAGVAQSPRYKIIEKRQSVAFWCNPISGHATLYWYQQILGQGPKLLIQFQNNGVVDDSQLPKDRFSAERLKGVDSTLKIQPAKLEDSAVYLCASSSNIYEQYFGPGTRLTVT.

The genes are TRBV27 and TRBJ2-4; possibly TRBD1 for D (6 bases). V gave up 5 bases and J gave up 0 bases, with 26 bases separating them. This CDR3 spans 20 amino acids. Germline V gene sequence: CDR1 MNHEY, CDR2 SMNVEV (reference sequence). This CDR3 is CASSPSWVYRAALAKNIQYF. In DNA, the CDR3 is TGTGCCAGCAGTCCAAGTTGGGTTTACAGGGCTGCTTTAGCCAAAAACATTCAGTACTTC.

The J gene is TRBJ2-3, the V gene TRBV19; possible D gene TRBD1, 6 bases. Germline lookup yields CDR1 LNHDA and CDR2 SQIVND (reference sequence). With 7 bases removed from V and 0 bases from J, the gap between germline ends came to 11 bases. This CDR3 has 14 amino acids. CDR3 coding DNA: TGTGCCAGTAAAGAACAGGGAAGCACAGATACGCAGTATTTT. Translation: CASKEQGSTDTQYF. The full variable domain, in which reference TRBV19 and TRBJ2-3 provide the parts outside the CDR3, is DGGITQSPKYLFRKEGQNVTLSCEQNLNHDAMYWYRQDPGQGLRLIYYSQIVNDFQKGDIAEGYSVSREKKESFPLTVTSAQKNPTAFYLCASKEQGSTDTQYFGPGTRLTVL.

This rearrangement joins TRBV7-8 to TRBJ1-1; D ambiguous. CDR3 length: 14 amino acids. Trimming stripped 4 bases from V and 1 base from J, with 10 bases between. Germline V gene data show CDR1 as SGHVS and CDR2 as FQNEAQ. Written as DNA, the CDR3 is TGTGCCAGCAGCTACCCCCCACAGAACACTGAAGCTTTCTTT. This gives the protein CASSYPPQNTEAFF.

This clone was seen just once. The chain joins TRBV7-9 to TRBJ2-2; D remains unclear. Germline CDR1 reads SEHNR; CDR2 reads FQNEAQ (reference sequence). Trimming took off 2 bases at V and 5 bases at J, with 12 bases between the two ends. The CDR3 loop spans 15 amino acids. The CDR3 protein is CASSLSVLGTGELFF. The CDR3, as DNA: TGTGCCAGCAGCTTATCGGTTTTGGGGACCGGGGAGCTGTTTTTT.

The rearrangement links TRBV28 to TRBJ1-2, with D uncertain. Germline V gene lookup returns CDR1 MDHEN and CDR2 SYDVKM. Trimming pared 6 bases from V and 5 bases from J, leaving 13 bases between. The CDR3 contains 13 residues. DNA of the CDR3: TGTGCCAGCAGGGACGCAGTGCGGTATGGCTACACCTTC. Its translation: CASRDAVRYGYTF.

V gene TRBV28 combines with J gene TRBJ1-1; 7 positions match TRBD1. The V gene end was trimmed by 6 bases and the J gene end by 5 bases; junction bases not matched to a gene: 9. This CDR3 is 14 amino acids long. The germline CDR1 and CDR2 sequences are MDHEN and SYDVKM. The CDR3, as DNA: TGTGCCAGCAGAGAGACAGGGTTGTGGACTGAAGCTTTCTTT. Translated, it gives CASRETGLWTEAFF. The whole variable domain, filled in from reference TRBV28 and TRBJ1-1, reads DVKVTQSSRYLVKRTGEKVFLECVQDMDHENMFWYRQDPGLGLRLIYFSYDVKMKEKGDIPEGYSVSREKKERFSLILESASTNQTSMYLCASRETGLWTEAFFGQGTRLTVV.

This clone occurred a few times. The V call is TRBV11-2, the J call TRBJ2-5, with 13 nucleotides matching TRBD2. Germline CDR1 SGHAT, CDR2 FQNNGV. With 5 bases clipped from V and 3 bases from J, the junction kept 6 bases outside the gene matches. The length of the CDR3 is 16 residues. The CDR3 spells CASSLGLAGSEETQYF. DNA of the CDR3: TGTGCCAGCAGCCTGGGACTAGCGGGGTCAGAAGAGACCCAGTACTTC.

CDR3 DNA: TGTGCCTGGAACAGGCCAGGCCAAGAGACCCAGTACTTC. Its translation is CAWNRPGQETQYF. The rearrangement uses TRBV30 and TRBJ2-5; TRBD1 is a possible D gene (5 bases). V lost 4 bases to trimming and J lost 1 base, with 10 bases between them. The CDR3 is 13 amino acids. Per the germline V gene, CDR1 is GTSNPN and CDR2 is SVGIG (reference sequence).

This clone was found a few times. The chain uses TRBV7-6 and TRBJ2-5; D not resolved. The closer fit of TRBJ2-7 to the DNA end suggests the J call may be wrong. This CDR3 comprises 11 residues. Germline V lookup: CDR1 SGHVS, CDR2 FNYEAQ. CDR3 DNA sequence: TGTGCCAGCAGCTTAACCGACGAGCAGTACTTC. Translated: CASSLTDEQYF.

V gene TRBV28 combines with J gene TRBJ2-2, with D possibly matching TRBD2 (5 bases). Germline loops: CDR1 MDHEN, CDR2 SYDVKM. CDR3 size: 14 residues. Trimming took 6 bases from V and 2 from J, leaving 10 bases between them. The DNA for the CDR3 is TGTGCCAGCAGGCACGGGATCAACACCGGGGAGCTGTTTTTT. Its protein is CASRHGINTGELFF.

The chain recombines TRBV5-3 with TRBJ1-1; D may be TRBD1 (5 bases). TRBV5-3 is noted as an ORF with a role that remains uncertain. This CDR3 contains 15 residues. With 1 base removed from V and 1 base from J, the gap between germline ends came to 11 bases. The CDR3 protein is CARSLCRRENTEAFF. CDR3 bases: TGTGCCAGAAGCTTGTGTCGCAGGGAGAACACTGAAGCTTTCTTT.